A selection of T cell receptor beta chains follows, all from one sample in a study of shared clonotypes between healthy human individuals. Only in-frame clones appear in the TCRdb table, and some are missing; sequencing was by immunoSEQ multiplex PCR. The sample lists about 2.3 million clones; more than 85% were seen once. The specimen was naive CD4+ T cells from PBMCs. These TCRs come from a man aged 18 to 35 in good health. Some clones in this sample may be carry-over from other donors' samples. CDR3s include the opening cysteine and the closing phenylalanine or tryptophan. The D gene is left open where the match is weak. A row's size may be missing; if present it is once, few, many or a size class.

DNA: TGCGCCAGCAGCCCAGGGACACGAAACTTGAGAACTGAAGCTTTCTTT; CDR3: CASSPGTRNLRTEAFF; size: NA; D: NA; J: TRBJ1-1; V: TRBV5-1
DNA: TGCAGCGTTGAACGGGACAGTGTCGACGAGCAGTACTTC; CDR3: CSVERDSVDEQYF; size: once; D: TRBD1; J: TRBJ2-7; V: TRBV29-1
DNA: TGTGCCAGCACCGGACAGAACCAAGAGACCCAGTACTTC; CDR3: CASTGQNQETQYF; size: NA; D: NA; J: TRBJ2-5; V: TRBV2
DNA: TGTGCCAGCAGCTTGGACAGGGGGCTAGGCACTGAAGCTTTCTTT; CDR3: CASSLDRGLGTEAFF; size: NA; D: TRBD1; J: TRBJ1-1; V: TRBV7-9
DNA: TGTGCCAGCAGCAGACAGGGGGTAGGGGAAAAACTGTTTTTT; CDR3: CASSRQGVGEKLFF; size: NA; D: TRBD1; J: TRBJ1-4; V: TRBV27
DNA: TGTGCCTGGAGTGTAAAGGGACAGGGGACCTATAATTCACCCCTCCACTTT; CDR3: CAWSVKGQGTYNSPLHF; size: NA; D: TRBD1; J: TRBJ1-6; V: TRBV30
DNA: TGCGCCAGCAGCCCACTCAGGGGTAACTATGGCTACACCTTC; CDR3: CASSPLRGNYGYTF; size: NA; D: NA; J: TRBJ1-2; V: TRBV5-1
DNA: TGTGCCAGCAGCCAGAGGGGGGGTAGGAACACCATATATTTT; CDR3: CASSQRGGRNTIYF; size: NA; D: NA; J: TRBJ1-3; V: TRBV5-6
DNA: TGTGCCAGCGGGAACAGGGCGTTCACCGGGGAGCTGTTTTTT; CDR3: CASGNRAFTGELFF; size: NA; D: NA; J: TRBJ2-2; V: TRBV6-5
DNA: TGTGCCAGCACCACTTCGTCAGGGGGTGAAGCTTTCTTT; CDR3: CASTTSSGGEAFF; size: NA; D: TRBD1; J: TRBJ1-1; V: TRBV27
DNA: TGTGCCAGCCAAGGGAGCCCCGAGGAGTCCTACGAGCAGTACTTC; CDR3: CASQGSPEESYEQYF; size: NA; D: NA; J: TRBJ2-7; V: TRBV6-5
DNA: TGTGCCAGTAGTACTAGCGATCAAAGGGGCTACGAGCAGTACTTC; CDR3: CASSTSDQRGYEQYF; size: NA; D: TRBD2; J: TRBJ2-7; V: TRBV6-1
DNA: TGTGCCAGCAGGCCTTGCCCGGGACACGGAGACTACGAGCAGTACTTC; CDR3: CASRPCPGHGDYEQYF; size: once; D: NA; J: TRBJ2-7; V: TRBV6-4
DNA: TGCGCCAGCAGCCGAAACCCGGGACAGATCGGGCTAAACAATGAGCAGTTCTTC; CDR3: CASSRNPGQIGLNNEQFF; size: NA; D: TRBD1; J: TRBJ2-1; V: TRBV4-1
DNA: TGTGCCAGCTCACCATCAGGGTATGGAAACACCATATATTTT; CDR3: CASSPSGYGNTIYF; size: NA; D: NA; J: TRBJ1-3; V: TRBV18
DNA: TGTGCCAGCAGCACCGGGATCGTGAGGGATGGTGAGCAGTTCTTC; CDR3: CASSTGIVRDGEQFF; size: NA; D: NA; J: TRBJ2-1; V: TRBV5-4
DNA: TGTGCCAGCAGCTTAGACAGGGGGATCTACGAGCAGTACTTC; CDR3: CASSLDRGIYEQYF; size: few; D: TRBD1; J: TRBJ2-7; V: TRBV11-1
DNA: TGCGCCAGCAGCCAAGTTGGGCTAGCGGGGAACAATGAGCAGTTCTTC; CDR3: CASSQVGLAGNNEQFF; size: NA; D: TRBD2; J: TRBJ2-1; V: TRBV4-3
DNA: TGTGCCAGCAGAGTAGCGGGGAGCTCCTACGAGCAGTACTTC; CDR3: CASRVAGSSYEQYF; size: NA; D: TRBD2; J: TRBJ2-7; V: TRBV28
DNA: TGTGCCAGCAGTCCTCAGACGGACAACACAGATACGCAGTATTTT; CDR3: CASSPQTDNTDTQYF; size: NA; D: NA; J: TRBJ2-3; V: TRBV28
DNA: TGTGCCAGCAGCCAACGAGTCGGGAGTGGAGACACCGGGGAGCTGTTTTTT; CDR3: CASSQRVGSGDTGELFF; size: NA; D: NA; J: TRBJ2-2; V: TRBV4-2
DNA: TGTGCCAGCAGTTTGTCCGGGAGCCAAAACATTCAGTACTTC; CDR3: CASSLSGSQNIQYF; size: NA; D: NA; J: TRBJ2-4; V: TRBV28
DNA: TGTGCCAGCACCCTGAACACTGAAGCTTTCTTT; CDR3: CASTLNTEAFF; size: NA; D: NA; J: TRBJ1-1; V: TRBV18
DNA: TGCGCCAGCAGCAGCTCACTAGCGGGAGGGCCTGACACCGGGGAGCTGTTTTTT; CDR3: CASSSSLAGGPDTGELFF; size: NA; D: TRBD2; J: TRBJ2-2; V: TRBV5-1
DNA: TGTGCCAGTAGTAACCACGCAACTAATGAAAAACTGTTTTTT; CDR3: CASSNHATNEKLFF; size: NA; D: NA; J: TRBJ1-4; V: TRBV19
DNA: TGCGCCAGCAGCTCCCTATCTGGGTCCTACGAGCAGTACTTC; CDR3: CASSSLSGSYEQYF; size: NA; D: NA; J: TRBJ2-7; V: TRBV5-1
DNA: TGTGCCAGCAGCCCCACGTCCCCAAGGCTCCACGAGCAGTACTTC; CDR3: CASSPTSPRLHEQYF; size: NA; D: NA; J: TRBJ2-7; V: TRBV13
DNA: TGTGCCAGTACAAACGACAGGGTCTATGGCTACACCTTC; CDR3: CASTNDRVYGYTF; size: NA; D: TRBD1; J: TRBJ1-2; V: TRBV19
DNA: TGTGCCAGCAGCTCAAGACCGAGCAGGAGCTCCTACGAGCAGTACTTC; CDR3: CASSSRPSRSSYEQYF; size: NA; D: NA; J: TRBJ2-7; V: TRBV7-9
DNA: TGCGCCAGCAGCGGGGAGGGACAGGGACAAGAGACCCAGTACTTC; CDR3: CASSGEGQGQETQYF; size: NA; D: TRBD1; J: TRBJ2-5; V: TRBV5-1
DNA: TGTGCCAGCAGTTTATGGGGACAGGGTCAGAACATTCAGTACTTC; CDR3: CASSLWGQGQNIQYF; size: NA; D: TRBD1; J: TRBJ2-4; V: TRBV28
DNA: TGTGCCAGCAGTTTCCCCGAGGGGAACTATGGCTACACCTTC; CDR3: CASSFPEGNYGYTF; size: NA; D: NA; J: TRBJ1-2; V: TRBV28
DNA: TGTGCCAGTACCCGCCGCACTGAAGCTTTCTTT; CDR3: CASTRRTEAFF; size: NA; D: NA; J: TRBJ1-1; V: TRBV19
DNA: TGCAGCGTCCTGACAGGCCAAGAGACCCAGTACTTC; CDR3: CSVLTGQETQYF; size: NA; D: NA; J: TRBJ2-5; V: TRBV29-1
DNA: TGCGCCAGCAGCCACCCCGTCAGGGGGCAGAAGTCGGCTGGTGGCTACACCTTC; CDR3: CASSHPVRGQKSAGGYTF; size: NA; D: TRBD1; J: TRBJ1-2; V: TRBV4-1
DNA: TGTGCCACCGGGACAAACCTTAACTATGGCTACACCTTC; CDR3: CATGTNLNYGYTF; size: once; D: NA; J: TRBJ1-2; V: TRBV15
DNA: TGTGCCAGCAGTGATTGGGCCGGTACCTATGGCTACACCTTC; CDR3: CASSDWAGTYGYTF; size: NA; D: NA; J: TRBJ1-2; V: TRBV2
DNA: TGCGCCAGCAGCATGGACAATAACGGCTACGAGCAGTACTTC; CDR3: CASSMDNNGYEQYF; size: NA; D: NA; J: TRBJ2-7; V: TRBV5-1
DNA: TGTGCCAGCTCACCGTTCCTAGCGGGAGGTTCGAACACCGGGGAGCTGTTTTTT; CDR3: CASSPFLAGGSNTGELFF; size: NA; D: TRBD2; J: TRBJ2-2; V: TRBV18
DNA: TGTGCCAGCAGCTCATCAATGAACACTGAAGCTTTCTTT; CDR3: CASSSSMNTEAFF; size: NA; D: NA; J: TRBJ1-1; V: TRBV7-2
DNA: TGCGCCAGCAGCTTGGAGGGGTTAAACACTGAAGCTTTCTTT; CDR3: CASSLEGLNTEAFF; size: NA; D: NA; J: TRBJ1-1; V: TRBV5-1
DNA: TGCGCCAGCTCCTGGACAGGAGGGCTTTATAACACTGAAGCTTTCTTT; CDR3: CASSWTGGLYNTEAFF; size: once; D: TRBD1; J: TRBJ1-1; V: TRBV5-1
DNA: TGTGCCATCAAGGATCCGGGCTACGAGCAGTACTTC; CDR3: CAIKDPGYEQYF; size: NA; D: NA; J: TRBJ2-7; V: TRBV10-3
DNA: TGTGCCAGCACCGCGACTAGCGGGAGCTCCTACGAGCAGTACTTC; CDR3: CASTATSGSSYEQYF; size: NA; D: TRBD2; J: TRBJ2-7; V: TRBV2
DNA: TGCGCCAGCAGCGAGTGGGCCACAGATACGCAGTATTTT; CDR3: CASSEWATDTQYF; size: NA; D: NA; J: TRBJ2-3; V: TRBV5-1
DNA: TGTGCCAGCAGGAGGATGTACGAGCAGTACTTC; CDR3: CASRRMYEQYF; size: NA; D: NA; J: TRBJ2-7; V: TRBV28
DNA: TGCGCCAGCAGCGGGACAGTGGGGAACACTGAAGCTTTCTTT; CDR3: CASSGTVGNTEAFF; size: NA; D: TRBD1; J: TRBJ1-1; V: TRBV5-1
DNA: TGTGCCAGCAGCTTAAACAGGGAGAATGAAGCTTTCTTT; CDR3: CASSLNRENEAFF; size: few; D: NA; J: TRBJ1-1; V: TRBV7-8
DNA: TGCGCCAGCAGCCAAGTTGGGTCATCTTATGGCTACACCTTC; CDR3: CASSQVGSSYGYTF; size: NA; D: NA; J: TRBJ1-2; V: TRBV4-1